This TCR beta chain stems from a study of blood T cell repertoires in COVID-19. The CDR3 length is 17 residues. In germline, CDR1 is SGHRS, CDR2 YFSETQ. The trim removed 5 bases at V and 0 bases at J, leaving 10 bases unmatched. Grouping used clinical history reported by participants in a survey and questionnaire. Assay used: immunoSEQ multiplex PCR; TCRdb lists only in-frame clones, some missing. This sample has some 300,000 clones, with approximately 90% found just once. The chain employs TRBV5-1 and TRBJ2-3; 9 bases are shared with TRBD2. The sample comprised PBMCs or T cells enriched from blood (not recorded which). This receptor was taken from a woman in her 40s who had recovered from COVID-19. For the CDR3, the DNA is TGCGCCAGCAGTCCATTAGCGGGGGATCCTAGCACAGATACGCAGTATTTT. It codes for CASSPLAGDPSTDTQYF.